These 30 T cell receptor beta chains were all obtained from the same sample, sequenced in a study of shared clonotypes between healthy human individuals. CD45RO negativity and positive selection for CCR7 defined naive CD8 cells, a population that excluded terminally differentiated effector memory CD45RA+ cells. The assay was immunoSEQ multiplex PCR, and TCRdb's table has in-frame clones only and misses some. The sample includes around 650,000 clones, 95% to 96% seen only once; the top ten take approximately 0.1%. Sequencing was done on a sample of naive CD8+ T cells sorted from blood. The receptor source for this set is a woman aged 25 to 39 in good health.

The chain combines TRBV28 with TRBJ2-5; D unresolved. The CDR3 contains 13 residues. V was pared by 6 bases and J by 2 bases, with 10 bases between. CDR1 is MDHEN and CDR2 is SYDVKM in the germline V gene. CDR3 DNA sequence: TGTGCCAGCAGCACTACCCCTCAAGAGACCCAGTACTTC. Translated: CASSTTPQETQYF.

This chain uses TRBV28 with TRBJ2-1, with 8 bases fitting TRBD2. V trimming: 6 bases; J trimming: 5 bases; junction bases outside the gene matches: 15. This CDR3 has 17 residues. Germline CDR1 reads MDHEN; CDR2 reads SYDVKM. CDR3 loop: CASSPTSGGGDNNEQFF. CDR3 DNA: TGTGCCAGCAGCCCCACTAGCGGAGGTGGGGATAACAATGAGCAGTTCTTC. Full variable domain (remainder filled in from reference TRBV28 and TRBJ2-1): DVKVTQSSRYLVKRTGEKVFLECVQDMDHENMFWYRQDPGLGLRLIYFSYDVKMKEKGDIPEGYSVSREKKERFSLILESASTNQTSMYLCASSPTSGGGDNNEQFFGPGTRLTVL.

This chain joins TRBV7-8 and TRBJ1-2, with a weak D call TRBD1 (5 bases). V lost 5 bases and J 1 base, leaving 11 bases between the germline ends. Germline V gene data show CDR1 as SGHVS and CDR2 as FQNEAQ. This CDR3 comprises 14 residues. CDR3 residues: CASSLPGLNYGYTF. In DNA, the CDR3 is TGTGCCAGCAGCCTCCCGGGACTTAACTATGGCTACACCTTC. Combining the CDR3 with reference TRBV7-8 and TRBJ1-2 gives the whole variable domain GAGVSQSPRYKVAKRGQDVALRCDPISGHVSLFWYQQALGQGPEFLTYFQNEAQLDKSGLPSDRFFAERPEGSVSTLKIQRTQQEDSAVYLCASSLPGLNYGYTFGSGTRLTVV.

The chain carries TRBV19 and TRBJ2-1, with TRBD2 matching 9 bases. V dropped 7 bases and J dropped 2; count of bases not matched to a gene: 3. Germline V gene sequence: CDR1 LNHDA, CDR2 SQIVND (reference sequence). The CDR3 has 14 amino acids. The CDR3 DNA reads as TGTGCCAGTACATTAGCGGGAGCCTACAATGAGCAGTTCTTC. This gives the protein CASTLAGAYNEQFF.

V usage is TRBV7-6 and J usage is TRBJ2-1, with 8 bases aligning to TRBD2. This CDR3 comprises 13 residues. Trimming removed 5 bases from V and 3 bases from J; junction bases left unmatched: 0. CDR1 and CDR2 from the germline V gene are SGHVS and FNYEAQ. This CDR3 is CASSAGGYNEQFF. For the CDR3, the DNA is TGTGCCAGCAGCGCGGGGGGCTACAATGAGCAGTTCTTC.

V gene TRBV28 combines with J gene TRBJ2-1, with TRBD2 identical over 13 bases. V gave up 4 bases and J gave up 8 bases; unmatched junction bases: 8. Germline V CDR1 and CDR2: MDHEN, SYDVKM. The CDR3 consists of 16 residues. The chain's CDR3 is CASSSKLAGGSDEQFF. DNA of the CDR3: TGTGCCAGCAGTTCCAAACTAGCGGGGGGGAGCGATGAGCAGTTCTTC. The entire variable domain, with the rest obtained from reference TRBV28 and TRBJ2-1, is as follows: DVKVTQSSRYLVKRTGEKVFLECVQDMDHENMFWYRQDPGLGLRLIYFSYDVKMKEKGDIPEGYSVSREKKERFSLILESASTNQTSMYLCASSSKLAGGSDEQFFGPGTRLTVL.

The rearrangement links TRBV28 to TRBJ2-7; D unclear. CDR1 and CDR2 (germline): MDHEN, SYDVKM. The V end lost 5 bases, the J end lost 0 bases, and 14 bases lay between the germline ends. The CDR3 has 15 residues. CDR3 in DNA: TGTGCCAGCAGTCTCGGTTGGGCCCCCTCCTACGAGCAGTACTTC. Amino acids: CASSLGWAPSYEQYF.

The chain has TRBV5-4 and TRBJ1-2; 7 bases are shared with TRBD1. Germline assignment: CDR1 SGHNT and CDR2 YYREEE (reference sequence). The CDR3 is made up of 13 amino acids. The V gene end was trimmed by 4 bases and the J gene end by 8 bases; junction bases not matched to a gene: 8. Here the CDR3 reads CASSLDRAGGYTF. DNA of the CDR3: TGTGCCAGCAGCCTCGACAGGGCTGGGGGCTACACCTTC.

The V and J genes are TRBV29-1 and TRBJ2-1; D remains ambiguous. With 8 bases removed from V and 3 bases from J, the gap between germline ends came to 14 bases. The CDR3 contains 13 residues. Germline assignment: CDR1 SQVTM and CDR2 ANQGSEA. The CDR3 loop reads CSSISRDYNEQFF. Here the CDR3 DNA reads TGCAGCTCCATCAGCAGAGACTACAATGAGCAGTTCTTC.

The chain uses TRBV5-4 and TRBJ2-1; D ambiguous. CDR1 and CDR2 from the germline V gene are SGHNT and YYREEE (reference sequence). V was clipped by 0 bases and J by 1 base, with 14 bases between them. The CDR3 is 17 amino acids. In DNA, the CDR3 is TGTGCCAGCAGCTTGGCCGGTCTACCATGGTCCTACAATGAGCAGTTCTTC. Protein sequence: CASSLAGLPWSYNEQFF.

The rearrangement uses TRBV28 and TRBJ2-1; 7 positions match TRBD1. The CDR3 has 11 residues. Looked up from germline, CDR1 is MDHEN and CDR2 is SYDVKM. Trimming at V came to 2 bases and at J to 15 bases, leaving 4 bases not matched to a gene. CDR3 protein: CASSLDRESFF. CDR3 DNA sequence: TGTGCCAGCAGTTTAGACAGGGAGTCGTTCTTC.

Notes on this clone: Other nucleotide sequences from this sample produce the same CDR3. The chain carries TRBV7-8 and TRBJ2-1; TRBD2 matches 13 bases. V trimming: 5 bases; J trimming: 0 bases; junction bases outside the gene matches: 4. Germline CDR1 is SGHVS and CDR2 is FQNEAQ. CDR3 size: 17 residues. CDR3 in DNA: TGTGCCAGCAGCCTGGGACTAGCGGGGAGCTCCTACAATGAGCAGTTCTTC. This translates into CASSLGLAGSSYNEQFF.

The rearrangement joins TRBV11-2 to TRBJ1-2, with D possibly being TRBD1 (5 bases). Trimming left V 2 bases short and J 8 bases short, with 18 bases between. Looked up from germline, CDR1 is SGHAT and CDR2 is FQNNGV. This CDR3 has 15 amino acids. CDR3 amino acids: CASSLYSDGGQGYTF. The CDR3 nucleotides are TGTGCCAGCAGCTTATACTCCGACGGGGGTCAAGGCTACACCTTC.

This chain links TRBV15 with TRBJ2-7, with 7 bases lining up with TRBD1. The CDR3 is made up of 13 amino acids. The J segment lost 2 bases and the V segment lost 5 bases, leaving 3 bases of the junction unmatched. Per germline, CDR1 LNHNV and CDR2 YYDKDF (reference sequence). The CDR3 DNA follows: TGTGCCACCAGCGACAGGGAGACCTACGAGCAGTACTTC. Protein product: CATSDRETYEQYF.

This rearrangement joins TRBV14 to TRBJ2-1; 7 nucleotides match TRBD1. Unmatched junction bases numbered 5, after V lost 4 bases and J lost 2 bases. The CDR3 is 15 residues long. Germline V gives CDR1 SGHDN, CDR2 FVKESK. The CDR3 region is CASSPDRVTYNEQFF. In DNA, the CDR3 is TGTGCCAGCAGCCCCGACAGGGTAACCTACAATGAGCAGTTCTTC.

The chain joins TRBV15 to TRBJ2-1; no clear D gene. The CDR3 sequence is 15 residues long. Germline CDR1 reads LNHNV; CDR2 reads YYDKDF (reference sequence). Between the trimmed V and J ends, which lost 0 bases and 0 bases, there was a span of 6 bases. DNA of the CDR3: TGTGCCACCAGCAGAGACTGGAGCTCCTACAATGAGCAGTTCTTC. Translated, it gives CATSRDWSSYNEQFF.

The genes are TRBV7-3 and TRBJ2-3, with D maybe TRBD2 (6 bases). CDR3 size: 15 residues. Between the trimmed V and J ends, which lost 0 bases and 2 bases, there was a span of 9 bases. Germline V lookup: CDR1 SGHTA, CDR2 FQGTGA. The CDR3 sequence is CASSLTGGNTDTQYF. The CDR3 bases are TGTGCCAGCAGCTTAACGGGCGGGAACACAGATACGCAGTATTTT.

This clone was observed a single time. This chain connects TRBV28 to TRBJ2-7; 11 bases agree with TRBD2. CDR1 and CDR2 (germline): MDHEN, SYDVKM. J gave up 4 bases and V 3 bases, and 5 bases lay outside the gene matches. This CDR3 is 15 amino acids long. The CDR3 DNA reads as TGTGCCAGCAGTTTGCTGGGACTAGCGGATTACGAGCAGTACTTC. Amino acid sequence: CASSLLGLADYEQYF.

This clone appeared once. The chain uses TRBV5-8 and TRBJ1-2, with 10 nucleotides matching TRBD1. The germline V gene has CDR1 SGHTS and CDR2 YDEGEE. V lost 4 bases and J lost 4; bases outside the gene matches: 13. The length of the CDR3 is 17 residues. CDR3 coding DNA: TGTGCCAGCAGCCCCCTGGGACAGGGGCGTCAGGGCTATGGCTACACCTTC. This codes for CASSPLGQGRQGYGYTF.

This chain links TRBV6-1 with TRBJ1-6; D gene unclear. The CDR3 is 15 amino acids. Trimming shortened V by 3 bases and J by 6 bases, and 12 bases separated the two germline ends. In germline, CDR1 is MNHNS, CDR2 SASEGT. The CDR3 coding sequence is TGTGCCAGCAGTGATCGTCCGTTTCTTAATTCACCCCTCCACTTT. This encodes CASSDRPFLNSPLHF.

The rearrangement links TRBV29-1 to TRBJ2-1; possible D gene TRBD2, 6 bases. The CDR3 length is 14 residues. CDR1 and CDR2 from the germline V gene are SQVTM and ANQGSEA. The V and J ends lost 4 bases and 8 bases respectively, with 18 bases between them. The CDR3 spells CSVVTMIGGDEQFF. The CDR3 DNA follows: TGCAGCGTTGTCACCATGATAGGAGGGGATGAGCAGTTCTTC.

The V and J genes are TRBV5-4 and TRBJ2-7; D not certain. Trimming cost V 0 bases and J 2 bases, with 9 bases left between them. This CDR3 is 14 amino acids long. CDR1 and CDR2 (germline): SGHNT, YYREEE (reference sequence). CDR3 nucleotide sequence: TGTGCCAGCAGCTTGGTGGGGAACCCCTACGAGCAGTACTTC. Its protein is CASSLVGNPYEQYF.

The chain uses TRBV14 and TRBJ2-7; 7 bases are a match to TRBD2. V lost 2 bases, J lost 8 bases, and 15 bases stayed unmatched. Germline V gene data show CDR1 as SGHDN and CDR2 as FVKESK. The CDR3 totals 16 residues. CDR3 loop: CASSQKSSGLTVKQYF. Here the CDR3 DNA reads TGTGCCAGCAGCCAAAAATCCTCGGGACTAACTGTAAAGCAGTACTTC.

The chain has TRBV10-1 and TRBJ2-2; 10 nucleotides agree with TRBD2. Germline loops: CDR1 WNHNN, CDR2 SYGVQD (reference sequence). The CDR3 totals 14 residues. J lost 9 bases, V lost 0 bases, and 1 base had no gene match. The CDR3 is CASSESTSGWELFF. CDR3 in DNA: TGCGCCAGCAGTGAGTCGACTAGCGGGTGGGAGCTGTTTTTT.

The genes are TRBV28 and TRBJ1-5; D uncertain. CDR3 length: 11 residues. Trimming removed 3 bases from V and 12 bases from J, with 9 bases in between. Germline lookup yields CDR1 MDHEN and CDR2 SYDVKM. CDR3 region: CASSFEVLQHF. The CDR3 bases are TGTGCCAGCAGTTTCGAGGTACTCCAGCATTTT.

The V and J genes are TRBV2 and TRBJ2-7; possibly TRBD1 for D (7 bases). The CDR3 runs 16 residues. The V end was cut by 1 base, the J end by 1 base, with 14 bases between. Germline CDR1 is SNHLY and CDR2 is FYNNEI. The CDR3 region has the DNA TGTGCCAGCAGTGAAGTCCCGGCGGGACAGTCCTACGAGCAGTACTTC. Amino acid sequence: CASSEVPAGQSYEQYF.

V is TRBV7-9 and J is TRBJ2-2; 10 bases agree with TRBD2. V dropped 4 bases and J dropped 7; count of bases not matched to a gene: 12. This CDR3 is 17 amino acids long. CDR1 SEHNR and CDR2 FQNEAQ come from the germline V gene (reference sequence). The CDR3 spells CASSSEFLAGGVGELFF. The CDR3, as DNA: TGTGCCAGCAGCTCCGAGTTTTTAGCGGGAGGTGTCGGGGAGCTGTTTTTT.

The CDR3 spells CSQRDKGYETQYF. DNA of the CDR3: TGCAGCCAACGGGACAAGGGATACGAGACCCAGTACTTC. The V gene is TRBV29-1, the J gene TRBJ2-5, with D possibly TRBD1 on 6 matching bases. V lost 8 bases, J lost 5 bases, and 18 bases lay in between. The V gene's germline CDR1 is SQVTM and CDR2 ANQGSEA. This CDR3 contains 13 residues.

As for this clone: Different DNA sequences within this sample yield the same CDR3. The chain carries TRBV27 and TRBJ2-1; D remains unclear. Germline assignment: CDR1 MNHEY and CDR2 SMNVEV (reference sequence). The CDR3 runs 14 residues. V was shortened by 2 bases and J by 0 bases, with 5 bases between the two germline ends. DNA for the CDR3: TGTGCCAGCAGTTTAGTTGGCTCCTACAATGAGCAGTTCTTC. Translation gives CASSLVGSYNEQFF.

The J gene is TRBJ2-3, the V gene TRBV27; 13 bases are a match to TRBD2. Germline assignment: CDR1 MNHEY and CDR2 SMNVEV (reference sequence). The CDR3 has 15 residues. V was clipped by 6 bases and J by 4 bases; unmatched bases: 4. This CDR3 reads CASSPGTSGADTQYF. The CDR3 region has the DNA TGTGCCAGCAGCCCCGGGACTAGCGGGGCAGATACGCAGTATTTT.